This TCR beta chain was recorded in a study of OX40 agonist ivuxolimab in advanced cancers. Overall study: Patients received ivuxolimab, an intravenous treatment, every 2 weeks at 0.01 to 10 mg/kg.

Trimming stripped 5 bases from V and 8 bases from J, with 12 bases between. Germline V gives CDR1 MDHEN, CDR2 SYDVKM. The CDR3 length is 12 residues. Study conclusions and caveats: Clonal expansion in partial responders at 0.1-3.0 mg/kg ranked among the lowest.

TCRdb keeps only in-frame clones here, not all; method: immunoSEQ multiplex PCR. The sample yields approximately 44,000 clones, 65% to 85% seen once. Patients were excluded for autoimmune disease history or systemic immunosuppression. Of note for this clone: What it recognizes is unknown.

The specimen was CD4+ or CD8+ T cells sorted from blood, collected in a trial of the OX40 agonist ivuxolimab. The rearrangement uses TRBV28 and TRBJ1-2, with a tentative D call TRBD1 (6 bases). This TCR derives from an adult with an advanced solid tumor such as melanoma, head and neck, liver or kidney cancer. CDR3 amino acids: CASSGRGFGYTF. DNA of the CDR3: TGTGCCAGCAGTGGCAGGGGCTTCGGCTACACCTTC.